These 25 T cell receptor beta chains were sequenced from one sample in a study of blood T cell repertoires in COVID-19. The method was immunoSEQ multiplex PCR; TCRdb's version includes in-frame clones alone and lacks a portion of them. The data hold roughly 86,000 clones, with 70% to 85% observed a single time. Sequenced sample: peripheral blood. Source of these receptors: a woman at least 80 years old with COVID-19, enrolled during active disease.

The genes are TRBV27 and TRBJ1-5, with no clear D. This CDR3 has 15 amino acids. CDR1 and CDR2 from the germline V gene are MNHEY and SMNVEV (reference sequence). V was clipped by 7 bases and J by 1 base, with 14 bases between them. In DNA, the CDR3 is TGTGCCAGCACCCCCCTGCAGTGGAGCAATCAGCCCCAGCATTTT. Translating gives CASTPLQWSNQPQHF.

The chain links TRBV4-3 to TRBJ2-5, with 12 bases lining up with TRBD2. The germline V gene has CDR1 LGHNA and CDR2 YSLEER. J was trimmed by 1 base and V by 0 bases; bases with no gene match: 0. The CDR3 sequence is 16 residues long. CDR3 loop: CASSQELAGGQETQYF. In nucleotides, the CDR3 is TGCGCCAGCAGCCAAGAACTAGCGGGGGGCCAAGAGACCCAGTACTTC.

The chain has TRBV11-2 and TRBJ2-7, with D possibly matching TRBD1 (5 bases). V was trimmed by 1 base and J by 2 bases, leaving 12 bases between them. The CDR3 has 15 residues. The germline V gene encodes CDR1 SGHAT and CDR2 FQNNGV. CDR3 in amino acids: CASSLGPGPTYEQYF. The CDR3, as DNA: TGTGCCAGCAGCTTAGGACCAGGGCCGACCTACGAGCAGTACTTC.

V gene TRBV29-1 combines with J gene TRBJ2-7, with D perhaps TRBD1 (6 bases). The CDR3 is made up of 14 amino acids. Trimming cost V 1 base and J 2 bases, with 12 bases left between them. CDR1 is SQVTM, CDR2 ANQGSEA, per germline. DNA of the CDR3: TGCAGCGTTGAAGGGCAGGGGAACACCTACGAGCAGTACTTC. It codes for CSVEGQGNTYEQYF.

The chain recombines TRBV29-1 with TRBJ2-3; D is perhaps TRBD1 (5 bases). V gave up 0 bases and J gave up 4 bases, with 14 bases separating them. Germline CDR1 and CDR2: SQVTM and ANQGSEA. This CDR3 has 15 amino acids. In DNA, the CDR3 is TGCAGCGTTGAAGATCCTAGGGGTTTTGCAGATACGCAGTATTTT. This translates into CSVEDPRGFADTQYF.

V and J are TRBV20-1 and TRBJ1-2; possibly TRBD1 for D (5 bases). With 3 bases removed from V and 2 bases from J, the gap between germline ends came to 10 bases. Per germline, CDR1 DFQATT and CDR2 SNEGSKA (reference sequence). This CDR3 spans 13 amino acids. The CDR3 DNA reads as TGCAGTGCTAGTCGGGGGAGGAACTATGGCTACACCTTC. Translation gives CSASRGRNYGYTF.

The chain couples TRBV5-6 to TRBJ2-7; 8 bases align to TRBD2. CDR3 length equals 15 residues. Germline V gene data show CDR1 as SGHDT and CDR2 as YYEEEE. The V and J ends lost 0 bases and 7 bases, in that order; junction bases with no gene match: 9. The CDR3 here is CASSLAPGGPGEQYF. The CDR3 DNA follows: TGTGCCAGCAGCTTGGCGCCGGGAGGGCCGGGGGAGCAGTACTTC.

Regarding this clone: An end of the junction does not agree with germline; a read error may underlie this. The rearrangement links TRBV7-7 to TRBJ2-1; TRBD2 is a possible D gene (6 bases). The CDR3 extends over 13 amino acids. Germline-derived CDR1 and CDR2 are SSHAT and FNYEAQ (reference sequence). The CDR3 nucleotides are TGTGCTAGCAGCTGGACCGGCGGGGACGAGCAGTTCTTC. It codes for CASSWTGGDEQFF.

The chain joins TRBV19 to TRBJ1-5; D is perhaps TRBD1 (5 bases). V shed 4 bases and J shed 6 bases, with 10 bases lying between them. The CDR3 has 13 amino acids. Germline lookup yields CDR1 LNHDA and CDR2 SQIVND (reference sequence). CDR3 amino acids: CASSRQGGQPQHF. The CDR3 bases are TGTGCCAGTAGTAGGCAGGGTGGTCAGCCCCAGCATTTT.

In its sample, this clone was seen once. V is TRBV2 and J is TRBJ2-7, with D possibly TRBD1 on 5 matching bases. V shed 7 bases and J shed 0 bases, with 13 bases lying between them. Germline CDR1 and CDR2: SNHLY and FYNNEI. The CDR3 is 14 amino acids. In DNA, the CDR3 is TGTGCCAGCACAAAGGACACTCGCTCCTACGAGCAGTACTTC. Translated, it gives CASTKDTRSYEQYF.

The V gene is TRBV2, the J gene TRBJ1-5, with D tentatively TRBD1 (6 bases). The CDR3 is 13 residues long. The V end lost 6 bases, the J end lost 8 bases, and 14 bases lay between the germline ends. The germline CDR1 and CDR2 sequences are SNHLY and FYNNEI. Here the CDR3 reads CASRGTPLEPQHF. The CDR3 DNA is TGTGCCAGCAGGGGGACACCCCTGGAGCCCCAGCATTTT.

The V and J genes are TRBV19 and TRBJ1-2; D might be TRBD1 (6 bases). There are 12 residues in the CDR3. The germline CDR1 and CDR2 sequences are LNHDA and SQIVND (reference sequence). V dropped 10 bases and J dropped 3 bases, with 12 bases sitting between them. The CDR3 DNA follows: TGTGCCACCTACAGGGTTTACTATGGCTACACCTTC. Protein: CATYRVYYGYTF.

This chain joins TRBV29-1 and TRBJ1-3, with D unclear. Germline CDR1 and CDR2: SQVTM and ANQGSEA. CDR3 length: 13 amino acids. Trimming took off 5 bases at V and 0 bases at J, with 8 bases between the two ends. The DNA of the CDR3 is TGCAGCGTTAGACTGAACTCTGGAAACACCATATATTTT. Its protein is CSVRLNSGNTIYF.

The chain combines TRBV28 with TRBJ1-2; 11 bases line up with TRBD1. The V segment lost 8 bases and the J segment 5 bases; nucleotides outside the gene matches: 10. CDR1 and CDR2 (germline): MDHEN, SYDVKM. This CDR3 has 15 amino acids. The CDR3 here is CASRDRGFRGYGYTF. The CDR3 DNA follows: TGTGCCAGCCGGGACAGGGGGTTCAGGGGATATGGCTACACCTTC.

CDR3 residues: CAISEGTGLDEQFF. The CDR3 DNA reads as TGTGCCATCAGTGAAGGGACAGGGCTCGATGAGCAGTTCTTC. The rearrangement links TRBV10-3 to TRBJ2-1, with TRBD1 matching over 9 bases. Germline lookup yields CDR1 ENHRY and CDR2 SYGVKD. V shed 3 bases, J shed 8 bases, and the junction held 5 bases outside the gene matches. The CDR3 totals 14 residues.

This rearrangement joins TRBV5-1 to TRBJ2-5, with TRBD2 matching over 8 bases. V dropped 3 bases and J dropped 1; count of bases not matched to a gene: 11. The CDR3 covers 17 residues. Germline CDR1 SGHRS, CDR2 YFSETQ. The CDR3 sequence is CASSSGPSGPLQETQYF. Here the CDR3 DNA reads TGCGCCAGCAGCTCGGGTCCTAGCGGGCCCCTCCAAGAGACCCAGTACTTC. Supplemented by reference TRBV5-1 and TRBJ2-5, the full variable domain reads KAGVTQTPRYLIKTRGQQVTLSCSPISGHRSVSWYQQTPGQGLQFLFEYFSETQRNKGNFPGRFSGRQFSNSRSEMNVSTLELGDSALYLCASSSGPSGPLQETQYFGPGTRLLVL.

This rearrangement joins TRBV6-5 to TRBJ1-2; a weak D match, TRBD1 (5 bases). The CDR3 totals 14 residues. Trimming left V 6 bases short and J 1 base short, with 12 bases between. Germline CDR1 and CDR2: MNHEY and SVGAGI. CDR3 amino acids: CASRQMTVNYGYTF. DNA for the CDR3: TGTGCCAGCAGGCAAATGACAGTTAACTATGGCTACACCTTC.

This clone was found once. The CDR3 is CASSLRGLVKETQYF. The CDR3 nucleotides are TGTGCCAGCAGTTTACGGGGACTAGTTAAAGAGACCCAGTACTTC. The chain uses TRBV27 and TRBJ2-5; 8 nucleotides line up with TRBD2. Germline CDR1 and CDR2: MNHEY and SMNVEV (reference sequence). This CDR3 spans 15 amino acids. Trimming took 2 bases from V and 3 from J; bases not matched to a gene: 5.

This clone was observed a handful of times. The genes are TRBV2 and TRBJ1-4; no definite D call. V was clipped by 3 bases and J by 4 bases, with 12 bases between them. The CDR3 is 15 residues long. CDR1 is SNHLY and CDR2 is FYNNEI in the germline V gene. CDR3: CASSDPQAFNEKLFF. The CDR3 region has the DNA TGTGCCAGCAGTGACCCTCAGGCCTTTAATGAAAAACTGTTTTTT.

This chain connects TRBV6-2 or TRBV6-3 to TRBJ1-2; perhaps TRBD1 as D (5 bases). The CDR3 spans 15 residues. Germline V gene sequence: CDR1 MNHEY, CDR2 SVGEGT. V lost 0 bases and J lost 6, with 14 bases in between. The CDR3 DNA follows: TGTGCCAGCAGTTACTCGGCAGGGACTCTTCATGGCTACACCTTC. As protein: CASSYSAGTLHGYTF.

J is TRBJ2-7 and V is TRBV18; D perhaps matches TRBD1 (5 bases). Germline V CDR1 and CDR2: KGHSH, LQKENI. V was pared by 3 bases and J by 2 bases, with 8 bases between. The CDR3 spans 13 residues. CDR3 region: CASSPRQTYEQYF. CDR3 DNA: TGTGCCAGCTCACCGCGACAGACCTACGAGCAGTACTTC.

This chain uses TRBV7-3 with TRBJ2-1; tentative D call: TRBD1 (5 bases). The CDR3 is made up of 14 amino acids. Per the germline V gene, CDR1 is SGHTA and CDR2 is FQGTGA. V shed 5 bases and J shed 8 bases, with 16 bases lying between them. CDR3 DNA: TGTGCCAGCAGCAAATCCCTCCAGGGTCATGAGCAGTTCTTC. This gives the protein CASSKSLQGHEQFF.

V usage is TRBV28 and J usage is TRBJ1-6; D is possibly TRBD1 (6 bases). From germline, CDR1 is MDHEN and CDR2 SYDVKM. V was shortened by 3 bases and J by 6 bases, with 9 bases between the two germline ends. The CDR3 runs to 14 residues. The CDR3 bases are TGTGCCAGCAGTTTTTACAGGGTTAATTCACCCCTCCACTTT. Its translation: CASSFYRVNSPLHF.

V usage is TRBV7-2 and J usage is TRBJ1-5; D not resolved. Per the germline V gene, CDR1 is SGHTA and CDR2 is FQGNSA. The CDR3 is 14 amino acids. V dropped 0 bases and J dropped 7 bases, with 10 bases sitting between them. The CDR3 DNA is TGTGCCAGCAGCTTAGCTCTCCCCCCCCAGCCCCAGCATTTT. Amino acids: CASSLALPPQPQHF.

The genes are TRBV18 and TRBJ2-7; possible D gene TRBD1, 6 bases. The CDR3 is 13 residues long. V gave up 3 bases and J gave up 4 bases, with 10 bases separating them. CDR1 is KGHSH, CDR2 LQKENI, per germline. Here the CDR3 reads CASSPTQGYEQYF. The CDR3 DNA follows: TGTGCCAGCTCACCCACTCAGGGGTACGAGCAGTACTTC.